This TCR beta chain was sequenced for a study of shared clonotypes between healthy human individuals. Looking at the study overall: Researchers assigned three CD4 naive, three CD4 memory, two CD8 naive and one CD8 memory plate to each donor.

The CDR3 covers 14 residues. V was shortened by 2 bases and J by 0 bases, with 6 bases between the two germline ends. Germline values: CDR1 SGHRS, CDR2 YFSETQ. Measured with immunoSEQ multiplex PCR; TCRdb has only the in-frame clones, and not every one. Here the sample spans some 1.4 million clones, 95% to 97% being singletons. As regards this clone: Other DNA sequences of this sample code for an identical CDR3.

The donor population consisted of healthy HIV-negative adults with no recent acute infections or vaccinations. This TCR was sampled from a man younger than 45 in good health. Sequences were obtained from naive CD4+ T cells sorted from blood. Documented subset: CD45RA+ positively selected. The chain employs TRBV5-1 and TRBJ2-1; no definite D call. This CDR3 reads CASSFTSSYNEQFF. DNA for the CDR3: TGCGCCAGCAGCTTTACGAGCTCCTACAATGAGCAGTTCTTC. The variable domain in full, with the rest retrieved from reference TRBV5-1 and TRBJ2-1, is KAGVTQTPRYLIKTRGQQVTLSCSPISGHRSVSWYQQTPGQGLQFLFEYFSETQRNKGNFPGRFSGRQFSNSRSEMNVSTLELGDSALYLCASSFTSSYNEQFFGPGTRLTVL.